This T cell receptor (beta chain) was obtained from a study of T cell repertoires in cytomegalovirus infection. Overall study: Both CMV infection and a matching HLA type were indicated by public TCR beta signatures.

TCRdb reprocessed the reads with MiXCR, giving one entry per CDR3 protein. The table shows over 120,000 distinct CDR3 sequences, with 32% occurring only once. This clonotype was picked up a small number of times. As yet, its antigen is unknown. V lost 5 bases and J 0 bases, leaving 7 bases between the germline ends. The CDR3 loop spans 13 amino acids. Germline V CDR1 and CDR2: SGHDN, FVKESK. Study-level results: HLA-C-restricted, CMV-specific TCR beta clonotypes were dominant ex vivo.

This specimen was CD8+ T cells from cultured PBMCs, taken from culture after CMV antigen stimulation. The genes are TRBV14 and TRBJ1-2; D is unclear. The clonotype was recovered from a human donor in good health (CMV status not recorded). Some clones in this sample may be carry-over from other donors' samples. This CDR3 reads CASSLASNYGYTF. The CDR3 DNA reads TGTGCCAGCAGCTTAGCCTCTAACTATGGCTACACCTTC.